This T cell receptor (beta chain) was sequenced during a study of control samples from healthy donors and cancer patients. For this clone: A read error may produce the germline difference seen at one junction end.

Produced via immunoSEQ multiplex PCR; TCRdb's table is partial and in-frame only. Of about 190,000 clones in the sample, about 93% are singletons; the top ten hold roughly 1.5%. CDR3 length: 12 amino acids. The rearrangement uses TRBV12-3 or TRBV12-4 and TRBJ2-7, with TRBD2 identical over 7 bases. Sequencing used blood. The source is a man between 18 and 29 years old in good health. The CDR3, as DNA: TGTGCCAGCAGTTTAGGAACGCTGGGAGGGGACTTC. Translated, it gives CASSLGTLGGDF.